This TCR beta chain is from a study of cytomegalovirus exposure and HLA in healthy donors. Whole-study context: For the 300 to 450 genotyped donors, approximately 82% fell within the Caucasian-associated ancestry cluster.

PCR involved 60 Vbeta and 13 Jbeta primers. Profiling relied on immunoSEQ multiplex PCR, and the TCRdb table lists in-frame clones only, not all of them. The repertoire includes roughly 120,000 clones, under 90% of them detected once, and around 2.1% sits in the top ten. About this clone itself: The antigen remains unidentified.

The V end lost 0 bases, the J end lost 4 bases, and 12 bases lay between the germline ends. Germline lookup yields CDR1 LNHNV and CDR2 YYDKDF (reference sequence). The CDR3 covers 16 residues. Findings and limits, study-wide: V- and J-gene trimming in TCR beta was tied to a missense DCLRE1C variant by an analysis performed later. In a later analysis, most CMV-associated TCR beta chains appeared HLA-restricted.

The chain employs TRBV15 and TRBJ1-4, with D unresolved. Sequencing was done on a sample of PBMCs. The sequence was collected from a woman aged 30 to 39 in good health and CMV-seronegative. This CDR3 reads CATSRDWETVNEKLFF. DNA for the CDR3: TGTGCCACCAGCAGAGATTGGGAGACGGTTAATGAAAAACTGTTTTTT.